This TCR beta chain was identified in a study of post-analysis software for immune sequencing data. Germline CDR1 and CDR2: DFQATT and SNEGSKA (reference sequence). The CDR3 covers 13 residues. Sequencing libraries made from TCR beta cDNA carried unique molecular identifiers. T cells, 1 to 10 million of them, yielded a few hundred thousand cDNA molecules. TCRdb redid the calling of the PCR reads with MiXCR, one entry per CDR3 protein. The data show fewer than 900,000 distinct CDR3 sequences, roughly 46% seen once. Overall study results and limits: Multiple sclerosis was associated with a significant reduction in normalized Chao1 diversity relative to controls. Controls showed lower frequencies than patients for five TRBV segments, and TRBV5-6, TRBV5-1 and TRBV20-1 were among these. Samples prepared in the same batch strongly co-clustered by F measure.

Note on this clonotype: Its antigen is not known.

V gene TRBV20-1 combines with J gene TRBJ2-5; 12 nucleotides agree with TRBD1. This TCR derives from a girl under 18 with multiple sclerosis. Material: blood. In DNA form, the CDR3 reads TGCGGCCTCCAGGGACAGGGGGCAAAGACCCAGTACTTC. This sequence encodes CGLQGQGAKTQYF.